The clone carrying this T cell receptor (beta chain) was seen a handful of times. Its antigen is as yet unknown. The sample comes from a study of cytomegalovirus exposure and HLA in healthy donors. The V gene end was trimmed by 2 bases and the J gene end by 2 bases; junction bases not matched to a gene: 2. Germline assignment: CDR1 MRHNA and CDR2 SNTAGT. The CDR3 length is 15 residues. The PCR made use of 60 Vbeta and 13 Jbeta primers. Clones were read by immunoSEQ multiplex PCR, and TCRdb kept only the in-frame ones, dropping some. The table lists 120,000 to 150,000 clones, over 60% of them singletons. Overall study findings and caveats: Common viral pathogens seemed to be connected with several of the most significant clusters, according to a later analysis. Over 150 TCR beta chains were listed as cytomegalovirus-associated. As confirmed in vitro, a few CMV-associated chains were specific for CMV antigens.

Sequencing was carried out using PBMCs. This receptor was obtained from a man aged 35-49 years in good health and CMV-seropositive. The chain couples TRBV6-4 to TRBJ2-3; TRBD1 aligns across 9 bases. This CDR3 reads CASSDGTGNTDTQYF. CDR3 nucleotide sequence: TGTGCCAGCAGTGACGGGACAGGGAACACAGATACGCAGTATTTT.